This record covers a single TCR beta chain. Libraries were prepared by immunoSEQ multiplex PCR; TCRdb keeps only in-frame clonotypes and omits some of them. The sample lists fewer than 250,000 clones, about 83% occurring once. This sample was included in a study of blood T cell repertoires in COVID-19. As for the study in general: Sources were T cells, B-cell-depleted T cells, or PBMCs; the material itself was cDNA or gDNA.

Cohorts were determined from participant-reported clinical history. The receptor was derived from a woman aged 45-65 years who had been exposed to COVID-19. Sequencing was carried out using PBMCs or T cells enriched from blood (not recorded which).

This CDR3 reads CASSATGYQYEQYF. The CDR3 DNA reads as TGTGCCAGCAGCGCAACAGGGTACCAGTACGAGCAGTACTTC. The V gene is TRBV7-2, the J gene TRBJ2-7; possibly TRBD1 for D (6 bases). The germline gives CDR1 SGHTA, CDR2 FQGNSA. The V and J ends lost 5 bases and 4 bases respectively, with 15 bases between them. This CDR3 has 14 residues.